Below are 13 T cell receptor beta chains sequenced from a single sample in a study of shared clonotypes between healthy human individuals. Only in-frame clones appear in the TCRdb table, and some are missing; sequencing was by immunoSEQ multiplex PCR. The table has millions of clones, about 95% seen once. Naive CD8 cells comprised CD45RO-negative, CCR7-positively selected cells, excluding terminally differentiated effector memory CD45RA+ cells. The material sequenced was naive CD8+ T cells sorted from blood. The source is a man between 18 and 29 years old in good health.

The chain couples TRBV6-5 to TRBJ1-1, with D possibly matching TRBD1 (5 bases). The CDR3 runs 14 residues. Germline V gene sequence: CDR1 MNHEY, CDR2 SVGAGI. The V gene lost 2 bases and the J gene lost 1 base, with 8 bases spanning the gap. The chain's CDR3 is CASSYGHGNTEAFF. The CDR3 region has the DNA TGTGCCAGCAGTTACGGACACGGGAACACTGAAGCTTTCTTT.

The V gene is TRBV6-6, the J gene TRBJ1-3; no reliable D call. V lost 5 bases to trimming and J lost 3 bases, with 11 bases between them. The CDR3 is 14 residues long. Germline V gives CDR1 MNHNY, CDR2 SVGAGI (reference sequence). CDR3 region: CASSDWEGGNTIYF. Here the CDR3 DNA reads TGTGCCAGCAGTGACTGGGAGGGTGGAAACACCATATATTTT.

This chain uses TRBV28 with TRBJ1-1, with unresolved D. V lost 7 bases to trimming and J lost 4 bases, with 10 bases between them. This CDR3 spans 12 amino acids. The germline V gene has CDR1 MDHEN and CDR2 SYDVKM. CDR3 sequence: CASNLDSTEAFF. CDR3 nucleotide sequence: TGTGCCAGCAACTTGGATTCCACTGAAGCTTTCTTT.

Comments on this clone: In the same sample, other DNA sequences code for this CDR3. The chain couples TRBV11-2 to TRBJ2-5, with unresolved D. Germline CDR1 and CDR2: SGHAT and FQNNGV. V gave up 6 bases and J gave up 0 bases, with 11 bases separating them. CDR3 length: 14 amino acids. In DNA, the CDR3 is TGTGCCAGCAGTCTCGGGCCGTACCAAGAGACCCAGTACTTC. Its translation is CASSLGPYQETQYF.

This chain's CDR3 is CASSSMDGWQEQYF. The CDR3, as DNA: TGTGCCAGCAGCTCAATGGACGGGTGGCAGGAGCAGTACTTC. J is TRBJ2-7 and V is TRBV7-8; unclear D gene. The CDR3 is 14 amino acids. The germline V gene has CDR1 SGHVS and CDR2 FQNEAQ. V lost 4 bases and J 7 bases, leaving 17 bases between the germline ends. Filled out from reference TRBV7-8 and TRBJ2-7, the complete variable domain reads GAGVSQSPRYKVAKRGQDVALRCDPISGHVSLFWYQQALGQGPEFLTYFQNEAQLDKSGLPSDRFFAERPEGSVSTLKIQRTQQEDSAVYLCASSSMDGWQEQYFGPGTRLTVT.

The CDR3 spells CASSLGVAREQFF. The CDR3 DNA reads as TGTGCCAGCAGCTTAGGAGTTGCACGAGAGCAGTTCTTC. The rearrangement uses TRBV7-9 and TRBJ2-1; D remains unclear. The V and J ends lost 1 base and 10 bases respectively, with 11 bases between them. The CDR3 runs 13 residues. In germline, CDR1 is SEHNR, CDR2 FQNEAQ (reference sequence).

This sequence joins TRBV6-5 and TRBJ2-5; 8 nucleotides match TRBD1. The CDR3 spans 16 residues. V lost 0 bases, J lost 5 bases, and 8 bases stayed unmatched. CDR1 is MNHEY, CDR2 SVGAGI, per germline. The CDR3 coding sequence is TGTGCCAGCAGTTACTCGATGAGCACAGGGGGGGAGACCCAGTACTTC. Translating it yields CASSYSMSTGGETQYF.

The chain combines TRBV27 with TRBJ2-1; 10 bases are shared with TRBD2. Losses at the gene ends were 6 bases for V and 9 bases for J; bases not matched to a gene: 11. The CDR3 sequence is 15 residues long. Germline CDR1 is MNHEY and CDR2 is SMNVEV (reference sequence). CDR3 region: CASRRTSGPLGEQFF. CDR3 coding DNA: TGTGCCAGCAGGAGGACTAGCGGACCTCTGGGTGAGCAGTTCTTC.

The CDR3 sequence is CSATVNEQFF. The CDR3 nucleotides read TGCAGTGCGACAGTAAATGAGCAGTTCTTC. This chain links TRBV20-1 with TRBJ2-1, with a possible D match to TRBD1 (5 bases). The ends were cut back, 6 bases at V and 7 bases at J, with 7 bases in the middle. Per the germline V gene, CDR1 is DFQATT and CDR2 is SNEGSKA (reference sequence). The CDR3 is made up of 10 amino acids.

The chain uses TRBV7-9 and TRBJ2-1, with TRBD2 identical over 12 bases. With V trimmed by 8 bases and J by 6 bases, 8 bases remained unmatched. Looked up from germline, CDR1 is SEHNR and CDR2 is FQNEAQ (reference sequence). The CDR3 extends over 15 amino acids. CDR3 DNA sequence: TGTGCCAGCGCCTCCGGGACTAGCGGGTCCAATGAGCAGTTCTTC. Residues: CASASGTSGSNEQFF. The variable domain in full, with the rest retrieved from reference TRBV7-9 and TRBJ2-1, is DTGVSQNPRHKITKRGQNVTFRCDPISEHNRLYWYRQTLGQGPEFLTYFQNEAQLEKSRLLSDRFSAERPKGSFSTLEIQRTEQGDSAMYLCASASGTSGSNEQFFGPGTRLTVL.

This clone was counted between two and nine times. The rearrangement joins TRBV5-4 to TRBJ1-2, with a tentative D call TRBD1 (5 bases). This CDR3 comprises 16 residues. Germline lookup yields CDR1 SGHNT and CDR2 YYREEE (reference sequence). Trimming removed 0 bases from V and 3 bases from J, with 15 bases in between. CDR3 in amino acids: CASSLEPQGYDYGYTF. CDR3 nucleotides: TGTGCCAGCAGCTTGGAGCCGCAGGGATATGACTATGGCTACACCTTC.

The chain recombines TRBV18 with TRBJ2-7; tentatively, D is TRBD1 or TRBD2 (5 bases each). The V end lost 6 bases, the J end lost 0 bases, and 12 bases lay between the germline ends. The CDR3 runs 14 residues. Germline assignment: CDR1 KGHSH and CDR2 LQKENI. CDR3 in amino acids: CASSPGADSYEQYF. The CDR3 nucleotides read TGTGCCAGCTCCCCCGGGGCAGACTCCTACGAGCAGTACTTC.

This clone was seen only once. The gene calls are TRBV7-6 and TRBJ2-1, with 7 bases that match TRBD2. V lost 3 bases and J lost 4; bases outside the gene matches: 6. This CDR3 has 15 amino acids. CDR1 and CDR2 (germline): SGHVS, FNYEAQ. CDR3 residues: CASSFRREYYNEQFF. The CDR3 DNA is TGTGCCAGCAGCTTTAGGCGGGAGTATTACAATGAGCAGTTCTTC.